The 32 T cell receptor beta chains listed next were all sequenced from one sample in a study of identical twins' blood T cells. TCRdb reprocessed the 5' RACE reads with MiXCR, giving one entry per CDR3 protein. The repertoire includes fewer than 450,000 distinct CDR3 sequences, 28% of them detected once, and roughly 5.5% sits in the top ten. Sequencing was performed on PBMCs. Source of these receptors: a woman between 18 and 55 years old in good health.

This clonotype was found a few times. The chain links TRBV14 to TRBJ1-1; D is ambiguous. The CDR3 contains 16 residues. Per the germline V gene, CDR1 is SGHDN and CDR2 is FVKESK. V was cut by 4 bases and J by 0 bases, with 15 bases left in between. CDR3 in amino acids: CASSLRPSHMNTEAFF. The CDR3 DNA follows: TGTGCCAGCAGCCTGCGACCCAGCCACATGAACACTGAAGCTTTCTTT.

The chain joins TRBV6-7 to TRBJ2-7; no firm D call. TRBV6-7 is given ORF status, its function remaining uncertain. V dropped 0 bases and J dropped 4 bases, with 13 bases sitting between them. This CDR3 comprises 15 residues. The CDR3 loop reads CASSYSTVFDYEQYF. For the CDR3, the DNA is TGTGCCAGCAGTTACTCGACCGTTTTTGATTACGAGCAGTACTTC.

This clonotype occurred a few times. The CDR3 loop is CASSGFRVDRNTEAFF. The CDR3 DNA follows: TGTGCCAGCAGTGGTTTTAGGGTCGACCGGAACACTGAAGCTTTCTTT. This chain connects TRBV25-1 to TRBJ1-1; no clear D gene. CDR1 is MGHDK and CDR2 is SYGVNS in the germline V gene. The CDR3 covers 16 residues. Trimming took off 4 bases at V and 1 base at J, with 16 bases between the two ends.

This clonotype has only a few counts. V is TRBV9 and J is TRBJ1-2; D not certain. V dropped 5 bases and J dropped 3 bases, with 11 bases sitting between them. The CDR3 runs 13 residues. Germline-derived CDR1 and CDR2 are SGDLS and YYNGEE. CDR3 region: CASRHPPDYGYTF. CDR3 bases: TGTGCCAGCAGGCACCCCCCAGACTATGGCTACACCTTC.

The CDR3: CASSGEGPPGEKLFF. CDR3 bases: TGCGCCAGCAGCGGTGAGGGACCCCCTGGTGAAAAACTGTTTTTT. The chain combines TRBV5-1 with TRBJ1-4; tentative D call: TRBD1 (5 bases). V was shortened by 4 bases and J by 7 bases, with 17 bases between the two germline ends. CDR3 length: 15 residues. CDR1 is SGHRS, CDR2 YFSETQ, per germline.

As concerns this clonotype: At one of its ends the junction is not consistent with the germline gene, which may arise from a read error. V usage is TRBV25-1 and J usage is TRBJ1-2, with D possibly matching TRBD1 (5 bases). CDR1 MGHDK and CDR2 SYGVNS come from the germline V gene. CDR3 length equals 14 residues. CDR3 nucleotide sequence: TGTTCCAGCAGTCCCCCACAGGATCGATATGGCTACACCTTC. This encodes CSSSPPQDRYGYTF.

The table lists this clonotype with a few counts. The chain is built from TRBV7-9 and TRBJ1-3, with TRBD1 as a possible D gene (5 bases). Germline CDR1 is SEHNR and CDR2 is FQNEAQ (reference sequence). The V gene lost 3 bases and the J gene lost 2 bases, with 17 bases spanning the gap. This CDR3 is 17 amino acids long. The CDR3 loop is CASSLGTSAGAGNTIYF. The CDR3 nucleotides are TGTGCCAGCAGCTTGGGGACTTCAGCGGGGGCTGGAAACACCATATATTTT.

This clonotype was recorded a few times. V and J are TRBV20-1 and TRBJ2-1; D is ambiguous. Germline CDR1 and CDR2: DFQATT and SNEGSKA (reference sequence). CDR3 length: 18 residues. The V end was cut by 0 bases, the J end by 6 bases, with 24 bases between. The CDR3 region has the DNA TGCAGTGCTAGAGATGCGGTTAGGACGCCGCAGAGTTCCAATGAGCAGTTCTTC. As protein: CSARDAVRTPQSSNEQFF.

The chain employs TRBV21-1 and TRBJ2-4; the listed D gene, TRBD1, was not tested against the DNA. TRBV21-1 is a documented pseudogene. The CDR3 has 15 amino acids. CDR3 sequence: CAGRQGGFAKNIQYF. In DNA, the CDR3 is TGTGCCGGCAGACAGGGCGGATTTGCCAAAAACATTCAGTACTTC.

The chain carries TRBV12-3 or TRBV12-4 and TRBJ1-5; D is perhaps TRBD1 (6 bases). The CDR3 totals 16 residues. The V gene lost 2 bases and the J gene lost 3 bases, with 14 bases spanning the gap. CDR3 residues: CASSLKGGEHNQPQHF. The CDR3 DNA sequence: TGTGCCAGCAGTTTAAAAGGGGGGGAACACAATCAGCCCCAGCATTTT.

CDR3 nucleotide sequence: TGTGCCAGCAGCGCCCGGGACAGCTACACAGATACGCAGTATTTT. Translating gives CASSARDSYTDTQYF. The chain couples TRBV7-9 to TRBJ2-3; 7 bases are shared with TRBD1. The CDR3 extends over 15 amino acids. Germline CDR1 is SEHNR and CDR2 is FQNEAQ (reference sequence). Unmatched junction bases numbered 7, after V lost 5 bases and J lost 2 bases.

The gene calls are TRBV6-6 and TRBJ1-2; D gene uncertain. Germline V gene lookup returns CDR1 MNHNY and CDR2 SVGAGI (reference sequence). CDR3 length: 16 amino acids. V was clipped by 6 bases and J by 0 bases, with 17 bases between them. The CDR3 coding sequence is TGTGCCAGCAGAATCGACGGAGGAACATCTAACTATGGCTACACCTTC. Amino acids: CASRIDGGTSNYGYTF.

The V gene is TRBV5-1, the J gene TRBJ2-7; TRBD1 might be the D (5 bases). V was shortened by 8 bases and J by 2 bases, with 29 bases between the two germline ends. The CDR3 covers 18 residues. Germline CDR1 SGHRS, CDR2 YFSETQ. CDR3 DNA: TGCGCCAGAGATCCCTTCTTTAAGGGGCCGCCCCCTACCTACGAGCAGTACTTC. Translated, it gives CARDPFFKGPPPTYEQYF. Based on the CDR3 plus reference TRBV5-1 and TRBJ2-7, the full variable domain is KAGVTQTPRYLIKTRGQQVTLSCSPISGHRSVSWYQQTPGQGLQFLFEYFSETQRNKGNFPGRFSGRQFSNSRSEMNVSTLELGDSALYLCARDPFFKGPPPTYEQYFGPGTRLTVT.

This clonotype was seen at least ten times. A read error may account for a junction end that differs from germline. The V call is TRBV14, the J call TRBJ1-4, with a weak D call TRBD1 (6 bases). Germline-derived CDR1 and CDR2 are SGHDN and FVKESK. The CDR3 is made up of 12 amino acids. CDR3 in DNA: TGTGCCAGCAGCCAAGTCCGGGGACACTATCTTTTT. Amino acid sequence: CASSQVRGHYLF. The whole variable domain, filled in from reference TRBV14 and TRBJ1-4, reads EAGVTQFPSHSVIEKGQTVTLRCDPISGHDNLYWYRRVMGKEIKFLLHFVKESKQDESGMPNNRFLAERTGGTYSTLKVQPAELEDSGVYFCASSQVRGHYLFGSGTQLSVL.

This chain connects TRBV24-1 to TRBJ2-7; D remains ambiguous. The V end lost 1 base, the J end lost 6 bases, and 3 bases lay between the germline ends. CDR1 KGHDR and CDR2 SFDVKD come from the germline V gene. This CDR3 is 11 amino acids long. Written as DNA, the CDR3 is TGTGCCACCAGTGATTTTGGCGAGCAGTACTTC. It translates to CATSDFGEQYF.

J is TRBJ1-2 and V is TRBV6-5; D not certain. With 0 bases removed from V and 0 bases from J, the gap between germline ends came to 11 bases. The CDR3 length is 16 residues. The germline V gene encodes CDR1 MNHEY and CDR2 SVGAGI. DNA of the CDR3: TGTGCCAGCAGTTACTCGCAACTGATAGCTAACTATGGCTACACCTTC. It translates to CASSYSQLIANYGYTF.

In regard to this clonotype: With a much larger clone just one base away, this may be a read error. The CDR3 DNA reads as TGTGCCAGCAGCGTATTGACGAACACCGGGGAGCTGTTTTTT. It is translated as CASSVLTNTGELFF. The gene calls are TRBV9 and TRBJ2-2; no reliable D call. Trimming removed 1 base at V and 0 bases at J, with 4 bases between. The CDR3 runs 14 residues. The germline V gene has CDR1 SGDLS and CDR2 YYNGEE.

On this clonotype itself: Germline is not matched at one junction end, which may reflect a read error. V usage is TRBV7-9 and J usage is TRBJ1-3; D is unresolved. The CDR3 runs to 14 residues. The germline V gene encodes CDR1 SEHNR and CDR2 FQNEAQ (reference sequence). CDR3 in amino acids: CASSFPLRRRSLDF. In DNA form, the CDR3 reads TGTGCCAGCAGCTTCCCGCTGCGGAGGCGGTCTCTTGATTTT.

This clonotype occurred many times. A junction end diverges from the germline sequence, so it may reflect a read error. The chain couples TRBV9 to TRBJ1-2; D call uncertain. This CDR3 is built from 10 residues. Germline lookup yields CDR1 SGDLS and CDR2 YYNGEE. The CDR3 sequence is CASSERQDNF. The CDR3 coding sequence is TGTGCCAGCAGCGAGCGACAAGACAACTTC.

The chain carries TRBV11-2 and TRBJ2-7; D unresolved. V was shortened by 7 bases and J by 1 base, with 17 bases between the two germline ends. The germline gives CDR1 SGHAT, CDR2 FQNNGV. This CDR3 has 15 amino acids. The CDR3 coding sequence is TGTGCCAGCACTAACTCATTAATACTTTCCTACGAGCAGTACTTC. Amino acid sequence: CASTNSLILSYEQYF.

The V gene is TRBV25-1, the J gene TRBJ2-3; TRBD2 agrees at 9 bases. CDR1 and CDR2 (germline): MGHDK, SYGVNS. Germline trimming cut 5 bases from V and 5 bases from J; bases unmatched to any gene: 14. The CDR3 loop spans 17 amino acids. The CDR3 nucleotides read TGTGCCAGCAGTAACCCTAGCGGGGCGGCATTAGGAGATACGCAGTATTTT. Encoded protein: CASSNPSGAALGDTQYF. The full variable domain, completed using reference TRBV25-1 and TRBJ2-3, is EADIYQTPRYLVIGTGKKITLECSQTMGHDKMYWYQQDPGMELHLIHYSYGVNSTEKGDLSSESTVSRIRTEHFPLTLESARPSHTSQYLCASSNPSGAALGDTQYFGPGTRLTVL.

With respect to this clonotype: The junction departs from the called germline gene at one end, perhaps through a read error. The V call is TRBV20-1, the J call TRBJ1-2; tentatively, D is TRBD1 (5 bases). The germline gives CDR1 DFQATT, CDR2 SNEGSKA (reference sequence). The CDR3 runs to 14 residues. The CDR3 DNA reads TGCAGTGCTTTAGTCCAGGGTTTGGACTATTGCTACACCTTC. This encodes CSALVQGLDYCYTF.

The rearrangement joins TRBV18 to TRBJ2-7, with D perhaps TRBD1 (6 bases). The germline CDR1 and CDR2 sequences are KGHSH and LQKENI. Deletions cut 1 base from V and 7 bases from J, with 20 bases between. The CDR3 runs to 16 residues. CDR3 loop: CASSPRTARESWEQYF. Here the CDR3 DNA reads TGTGCCAGCTCACCACGGACAGCCCGTGAAAGTTGGGAGCAGTACTTC.

This clonotype was counted between two and nine times. CDR3: CASSNQTPLEKLFF. The CDR3 coding sequence is TGTGCCAGCAGCAACCAGACCCCCTTGGAAAAACTGTTTTTT. V and J are TRBV27 and TRBJ1-4; D unclear. Trimming shortened V by 6 bases and J by 8 bases, and 16 bases separated the two germline ends. The CDR3 contains 14 residues. Germline V CDR1 and CDR2: MNHEY, SMNVEV (reference sequence).

Points on this clonotype: The final CDR3 position lacks the conserved phenylalanine or tryptophan, pointing to a likely read error. The chain employs TRBV14 and TRBJ2-2; 7 bases map to TRBD1. The J segment lost 0 bases and the V segment lost 1 base, leaving 2 bases of the junction unmatched. CDR3 length equals 16 residues. CDR1 and CDR2 (germline): SGHDN, FVKESK. CDR3 protein: CASSQGQGTNTGELFL. CDR3 in DNA: TGTGCCAGCAGCCAAGGACAGGGAACGAACACCGGGGAGCTGTTTCTT.

V usage is TRBV11-2 and J usage is TRBJ1-2, with 7 bases fitting TRBD1. The length of the CDR3 is 13 residues. The V gene end was trimmed by 7 bases and the J gene end by 2 bases; junction bases not matched to a gene: 4. Germline V gene data show CDR1 as SGHAT and CDR2 as FQNNGV. CDR3 coding DNA: TGTGCCAGCACTCAACAGGGGAACTATGGCTACACCTTC. It is translated as CASTQQGNYGYTF. Full variable domain (rest looked up from reference TRBV11-2 and TRBJ1-2): EAGVAQSPRYKIIEKRQSVAFWCNPISGHATLYWYQQILGQGPKLLIQFQNNGVVDDSQLPKDRFSAERLKGVDSTLKIQPAKLEDSAVYLCASTQQGNYGYTFGSGTRLTVV.

This clonotype was recorded a few times. The chain joins TRBV20-1 to TRBJ1-2; 7 bases fit TRBD1. Germline CDR1 DFQATT, CDR2 SNEGSKA (reference sequence). J was trimmed by 5 bases and V by 5 bases; bases with no gene match: 11. The CDR3 runs to 14 residues. The CDR3 DNA follows: TGCAGTGCTTATCTGGACAGGAACCTTTATGGCTACACCTTC. It codes for CSAYLDRNLYGYTF.

Points on this clonotype: A much larger clone lies one base from this, so it may be a read error. V and J are TRBV29-1 and TRBJ1-1; D unresolved. CDR1 and CDR2 (germline): SQVTM, ANQGSEA. The CDR3 has 12 residues. Trimming pared 8 bases from V and 1 base from J, leaving 11 bases between. The CDR3 nucleotides are TGCAGCTGGGGATTAGGGAACACTGAAGCTTTCTTT. This translates into CSWGLGNTEAFF.

The chain carries TRBV29-1 and TRBJ2-3; TRBD1 or TRBD2 may be the D gene (5 bases each). This CDR3 comprises 14 residues. Trimming took 4 bases from V and 2 from J, leaving 13 bases between them. Germline V lookup: CDR1 SQVTM, CDR2 ANQGSEA. CDR3 region: CSVASEGYTDTQYF. The CDR3 region has the DNA TGCAGCGTTGCGAGCGAGGGGTACACAGATACGCAGTATTTT.

V usage is TRBV5-1 and J usage is TRBJ2-5; D gene unclear. The CDR3 runs to 13 residues. The V gene lost 0 bases and the J gene lost 3 bases, with 6 bases spanning the gap. Germline loops: CDR1 SGHRS, CDR2 YFSETQ. As DNA, the CDR3 is TGCGCCAGCAGCTTGGGGGCAGAAGAGACCCAGTACTTC. It codes for CASSLGAEETQYF.

This clonotype was detected only once. The chain has TRBV6-4 and TRBJ1-2; no definite D call. In germline, CDR1 is MRHNA, CDR2 SNTAGT. V lost 2 bases and J 9 bases, leaving 10 bases between the germline ends. The CDR3 contains 12 residues. The CDR3: CASSDRVGSYTF. The DNA for the CDR3 is TGTGCCAGCAGTGACAGGGTCGGGAGCTACACCTTC.

The rearrangement links TRBV12-3 or TRBV12-4 to TRBJ1-1; D may be TRBD1 (6 bases). This CDR3 spans 14 amino acids. V lost 3 bases, J lost 7 bases, and 15 bases lay in between. DNA of the CDR3: TGTGCCAGCAGTTTGGGGGGGCCCCCCCATGAAGCTTTCTTT. Its translation: CASSLGGPPHEAFF.